These T cell receptor beta chains were read from a single sample in a study of T-cell memory formation after mild COVID-19. A single record per CDR3 protein comes from TCRdb applying MiXCR to the 5' RACE reads. This sample yields around 200,000 distinct CDR3 sequences, of which about a fifth are seen a single time; more than 20% belongs to the top ten. Sequenced: PBMCs or a T cell subset sorted from them (not recorded which). The receptor set was obtained from an adult woman who had mild COVID-19 (a few samples of this study predate the infection). Cell type and time point are not known. CDR3s include the opening cysteine and the closing phenylalanine or tryptophan. D genes are given only for firm matches. Only some rows state a clone size, as once, few, many or a class for expanded clones.

clone_size: few; v_call: TRBV7-6; d_call: TRBD2; j_call: TRBJ2-1; cdr3_aa: CASSLSTSGRISNEQFF; cdr3_nt: TGTGCCAGCAGCTTAAGTACTAGCGGGAGGATAAGTAATGAGCAGTTCTTC
clone_size: .; v_call: TRBV5-1; d_call: TRBD1; j_call: TRBJ1-1; cdr3_aa: CASSEGTGGFEAFF; cdr3_nt: TGCGCCAGCAGCGAGGGTACAGGGGGCTTTGAAGCTTTCTTT
clone_size: few; v_call: TRBV15; d_call: .; j_call: TRBJ2-3; cdr3_aa: CATSRDLELLDTQYF; cdr3_nt: TGTGCCACCAGCAGAGATTTAGAATTGCTAGATACGCAGTATTTT
clone_size: many; v_call: TRBV5-1; d_call: TRBD2; j_call: TRBJ2-3; cdr3_aa: CASSSGTSGTDTQYF; cdr3_nt: TGCGCCAGCAGCTCCGGGACTAGCGGCACAGATACGCAGTATTTT
clone_size: .; v_call: TRBV5-1; d_call: .; j_call: TRBJ2-7; cdr3_aa: CASSLGWERGGEQYF; cdr3_nt: TGCGCCAGCAGCTTGGGGTGGGAGAGGGGCGGCGAGCAGTACTTC
clone_size: .; v_call: TRBV29-1; d_call: TRBD2; j_call: TRBJ2-7; cdr3_aa: CSVAGEGYEQYF; cdr3_nt: TGCAGCGTAGCGGGAGAGGGTTACGAGCAGTACTTC
clone_size: .; v_call: TRBV19; d_call: TRBD1; j_call: TRBJ1-1; cdr3_aa: CASKTGTGTEAFF; cdr3_nt: TGTGCCAGTAAGACAGGGACGGGGACTGAAGCTTTCTTT
clone_size: few; v_call: TRBV7-8; d_call: .; j_call: TRBJ1-1; cdr3_aa: CASSPKVGPEAFF; cdr3_nt: TGTGCCAGCAGCCCTAAAGTCGGCCCCGAAGCTTTCTTT
clone_size: .; v_call: TRBV7-9; d_call: .; j_call: TRBJ1-1; cdr3_aa: CAFQDGGETEAFF; cdr3_nt: TGTGCCTTTCAGGACGGAGGGGAAACTGAAGCTTTCTTT
clone_size: few; v_call: TRBV12-3/TRBV12-4; d_call: TRBD2; j_call: TRBJ2-6; cdr3_aa: CASRPLAGGANVLTF; cdr3_nt: TGTGCCAGCAGGCCCCTAGCGGGGGGGGCCAACGTCTTGACTTTC
clone_size: once; v_call: TRBV5-5; d_call: .; j_call: TRBJ1-1; cdr3_aa: CASRPEERRSEAFF; cdr3_nt: TGTGCCAGCCGTCCCGAAGAACGCAGATCTGAAGCTTTCTTT
clone_size: few; v_call: TRBV5-1; d_call: TRBD1; j_call: TRBJ2-7; cdr3_aa: CASSLVPPGQGMYEQYF; cdr3_nt: TGCGCCAGCAGCTTGGTCCCCCCGGGACAGGGCATGTACGAGCAGTACTTC
clone_size: few; v_call: TRBV9; d_call: TRBD2; j_call: TRBJ2-3; cdr3_aa: CASSPFLGGSSGDTQYF; cdr3_nt: TGTGCCAGCAGTCCCTTCCTGGGCGGGAGTAGTGGAGATACGCAGTATTTT
clone_size: few; v_call: TRBV10-3; d_call: TRBD1; j_call: TRBJ1-1; cdr3_aa: CAAKQGAAEAFF; cdr3_nt: TGTGCCGCCAAACAGGGGGCCGCTGAAGCTTTCTTT
clone_size: .; v_call: TRBV12-3/TRBV12-4; d_call: TRBD1; j_call: TRBJ2-1; cdr3_aa: CASSKDRSLYNEQFF; cdr3_nt: TGTGCCAGCAGTAAGGACAGGAGCCTCTACAATGAGCAGTTCTTC
clone_size: .; v_call: TRBV5-1; d_call: .; j_call: TRBJ2-6; cdr3_aa: CASSLVAIPGSGANVLTF; cdr3_nt: TGCGCCAGCAGCTTGGTAGCCATTCCAGGCTCTGGGGCCAACGTCCTGACTTTC
clone_size: few; v_call: TRBV25-1; d_call: .; j_call: TRBJ1-4; cdr3_aa: CASTGSNEKLFF; cdr3_nt: TGTGCCAGCACCGGCTCCAATGAAAAACTGTTTTTT
clone_size: .; v_call: TRBV2; d_call: .; j_call: TRBJ1-2; cdr3_aa: CASSGVAGLGYGYTF; cdr3_nt: TGTGCCAGCAGTGGGGTTGCCGGGCTGGGCTATGGCTACACCTTC
clone_size: many; v_call: TRBV6-5; d_call: TRBD1; j_call: TRBJ2-5; cdr3_aa: CASSYEAVGTGESQETQYF; cdr3_nt: TGTGCCAGCAGTTACGAAGCGGTTGGGACAGGGGAATCGCAAGAGACCCAGTACTTC
clone_size: .; v_call: TRBV7-9; d_call: TRBD2; j_call: TRBJ2-5; cdr3_aa: CASSLDERTSGNPYQETQYF; cdr3_nt: TGTGCCAGCAGCCTTGATGAAAGGACTAGCGGGAATCCGTACCAAGAGACCCAGTACTTC
clone_size: .; v_call: TRBV7-9; d_call: .; j_call: TRBJ1-2; cdr3_aa: CATSQGVAENYGYTF; cdr3_nt: TGTGCCACCTCCCAAGGAGTGGCAGAGAACTATGGCTACACCTTC
clone_size: .; v_call: TRBV20-1; d_call: .; j_call: TRBJ2-3; cdr3_aa: CNLLSDTQYF; cdr3_nt: TGCAACCTTTTATCAGATACGCAGTATTTT
clone_size: few; v_call: TRBV11-1; d_call: .; j_call: TRBJ1-1; cdr3_aa: CASSLQGWGNTEAFF; cdr3_nt: TGTGCCAGCAGCCTGCAGGGATGGGGGAACACTGAAGCTTTCTTT
clone_size: .; v_call: TRBV27; d_call: .; j_call: TRBJ2-1; cdr3_aa: CASRPSGVWNEQFF; cdr3_nt: TGTGCCAGCAGACCATCCGGGGTTTGGAATGAGCAGTTCTTC
clone_size: few; v_call: TRBV7-8; d_call: .; j_call: TRBJ2-7; cdr3_aa: CASRGGTDDSYEQYF; cdr3_nt: TGTGCCAGCAGAGGGGGGACAGACGACTCCTACGAGCAGTACTTC
clone_size: few; v_call: TRBV7-9; d_call: TRBD2; j_call: TRBJ2-5; cdr3_aa: CASSSAGIQETQYF; cdr3_nt: TGTGCCAGCAGCTCAGCGGGAATCCAAGAGACCCAGTACTTC
clone_size: .; v_call: TRBV11-2; d_call: TRBD1; j_call: TRBJ2-1; cdr3_aa: CASSAGTGGLSTYEQFF; cdr3_nt: TGTGCCAGCAGCGCCGGGACAGGGGGCCTTAGTACCTATGAGCAGTTCTTC
clone_size: .; v_call: TRBV20-1; d_call: TRBD1; j_call: TRBJ2-1; cdr3_aa: CSALTGTESYNEQFF; cdr3_nt: TGCAGTGCCTTAACTGGGACAGAAAGCTACAATGAGCAGTTCTTC